The sequence of this T cell receptor beta chain was determined in a study of tumor-infiltrating lymphocytes in localized non-small cell lung cancer. The CDR3 covers 14 residues. CDR1 and CDR2 (germline): LNHDA, SQIVND (reference sequence). Unmatched junction bases numbered 12, after V lost 11 bases and J lost 5 bases. Using immunoSEQ multiplex PCR, the repertoire was profiled, and TCRdb retains in-frame clones only, with some absent. The table lists some 2,500 clones, roughly 55% of them singletons. Sequenced input: uninvolved lung tissue not adjacent to the tumor. The source of this sequence is a human donor with non-small cell lung cancer. The rearrangement joins TRBV19 to TRBJ2-1, with 7 nucleotides matching TRBD2. CDR3 in amino acids: CASCRDYLDNEQFF. CDR3 bases: TGTGCCTCCTGCAGGGACTACCTTGACAATGAGCAGTTCTTC.